This T cell receptor (beta chain) comes out of a study of T-cell reconstitution after alpha-beta-depleted transplantation in children. This sample's TCRbeta library carried unique molecular identifier barcodes. TCRdb re-analysed the PCR reads in MiXCR, keeping a single row per CDR3 protein. This sample carries 500,000 to 650,000 distinct CDR3 sequences, 13% of them seen once, and the ten largest clones take about 2%. This sequence originates from a male patient between 10 and 17 years old who had a stem cell transplant for acute myeloid leukemia, so the T cells may come from the graft donor. The material was PBMCs, mostly from graft donor cells, obtained 360 days after TCRalphabeta/CD19-depleted stem cell transplant.

The CDR3 nucleotides are TGCAGTGGACACCTCCTAGAGACCCAGTACTTC. Residues: CSGHLLETQYF. The chain links TRBV20-1 to TRBJ2-5; the D is unclear. The CDR3 sequence is 11 residues long. The germline V gene has CDR1 DFQATT and CDR2 SNEGSKA (reference sequence). V lost 7 bases and J 4 bases, leaving 10 bases between the germline ends.